This T cell receptor (beta chain) originates from a study of T cell repertoires in cytomegalovirus infection (dated 2019 in TCRdb). About the investigation overall: Peptide stimulations targeted recently identified HLA-C-restricted CMV epitopes, whose presentation resists viral immunomodulation, together with well-studied HLA-B-restricted epitopes. Donor HLA type was relevant to the analysis, as public TCR beta signatures indicated carriage of CMV infection together with the matching HLA type.

As to this clonotype: Its antigen remains unidentified. No much larger clonotype is one base removed from it; base qualities were not supplied.

On the study overall, not on this receptor specifically: In the ex vivo response, HLA-C-restricted CMV-specific TCR beta clonotypes were dominant, and in two of eight donors the single most frequent clonotype came from this HLA-C-restricted group. In both this cohort and an independent cohort of 350 to 400 donors, the cumulative frequency of public TCR beta family members distinguished carriers of CMV infection plus the relevant HLA type.

In light of the paper, this sample's treatment or condition label describes: in vitro stimulation with specific CMV peptide epitopes to enrich CMV-specific T cells. Sequencing took place on an Illumina HiSeq 1500. The raw public data were reprocessed by TCRdb itself: fastp quality trimming at Q25, MiXCR clonotype calling, in-frame beta chains only. Identical CDR3 proteins give one entry, which carries the most common genes and DNA. This sample lists about 500,000 distinct CDR3 sequences; 30% to 40% were detected once. Roughly 16% of the sample is in the top ten clones. The CDR3 numbers 15 residues from cysteine through phenylalanine. Only CDR3 DNA is held: 45 bases, read in frame from base 1. The germline V and J ends show losses of 6 bases and 0 bases respectively, and no gene match explains 4 bases of the junction. Looking up the germline V gene yields CDR1 MNHEY and CDR2 SVGEGT.

The sequence came from a human donor in good health (CMV status not recorded). Some clones in this sample may be carry-over from other donors' samples. The chain joins TRBV6-2 or TRBV6-3 to TRBJ2-5, with 10 middle bases fitting TRBD2. The specimen comprised cultured PBMCs, sampled from culture after CMV antigen stimulation. The CDR3 region has the sequence CASRSSGRYQETQYF. The nucleotide sequence is TGTGCCAGCAGAAGTAGCGGGAGGTACCAAGAGACCCAGTACTTC.